Listed below are T cell receptor beta chains from one sample, sequenced in a study of human versus mouse CDR3 diversity and MHC coevolution. Data came from immunoSEQ multiplex PCR; TCRdb stores just in-frame clones and leaves some out. The sample holds 60,000 to 95,000 clones; around 92% are singletons and the top ten take roughly 0.15%. The sample consisted of naive CD4+ T cells from blood. These receptors came from a person aged 30 to 70 in good health. CDR3s include the opening cysteine and the closing phenylalanine or tryptophan. Each record gives: D gene, J gene, CDR3 length, V gene, clone size, CDR3 DNA, CDR3 protein. The D gene is left open where the match is weak. Not all rows give a size; the values are once, few, many and, for expanded clones, a class.

D: .; J: TRBJ2-3; length: 14; V: TRBV19; size: .; DNA: TGTGCCAGTAGTATAGTCAGGGGCACAGATACGCAGTATTTT; CDR3: CASSIVRGTDTQYF
D: .; J: TRBJ2-5; length: 14; V: TRBV5-1; size: .; DNA: TGCGCCAGCAGCTTGGAGGCAGGCCAAGAGACCCAGTACTTC; CDR3: CASSLEAGQETQYF
D: .; J: TRBJ2-5; length: 14; V: TRBV19; size: .; DNA: TGTGCCAGTAGTCTGCGGGGAGTACATGAGACCCAGTACTTC; CDR3: CASSLRGVHETQYF
D: .; J: TRBJ1-3; length: 13; V: TRBV4-1; size: .; DNA: TGCGCCAGCAGCCAAGTTGGAGGACACACCATATATTTT; CDR3: CASSQVGGHTIYF
D: .; J: TRBJ2-5; length: 14; V: TRBV5-6; size: .; DNA: TGTGCCAGCAGCTTGTCTGCAGGGCTAGAGACCCAGTACTTC; CDR3: CASSLSAGLETQYF
D: .; J: TRBJ2-6; length: 18; V: TRBV2; size: .; DNA: TGTGCCAGCAGTGACAGGGCCGGGCCCCTCAGGGGGGCCAACGTCCTGACTTTC; CDR3: CASSDRAGPLRGANVLTF
D: TRBD1; J: TRBJ1-2; length: 14; V: TRBV28; size: .; DNA: TGTGCCAGCAGCCGTACGGGACAGACGTATGGCTACACCTTC; CDR3: CASSRTGQTYGYTF
D: TRBD1; J: TRBJ2-7; length: 15; V: TRBV27; size: .; DNA: TGTGCCACCAGGAGGGCCGGGACAGGGGGCCGGGAGCAGTACTTC; CDR3: CATRRAGTGGREQYF
D: TRBD1; J: TRBJ1-2; length: 14; V: TRBV4-1; size: once; DNA: TGCGCCAGCAGCCAAGCGGACAGGGCGGATGGCTACACCTTC; CDR3: CASSQADRADGYTF
D: .; J: TRBJ2-5; length: 14; V: TRBV7-9; size: once; DNA: TGTGCCAGCAGCTTAGACTACAGCGCGGGGACCCAGTACTTC; CDR3: CASSLDYSAGTQYF
D: .; J: TRBJ2-1; length: 15; V: TRBV30; size: .; DNA: TGTGCCTGGAGCCTAAATATGGGGGGTCGCAATGAGCAGTTCTTC; CDR3: CAWSLNMGGRNEQFF
D: TRBD1; J: TRBJ1-1; length: 17; V: TRBV4-1; size: .; DNA: TGCGCCAGCAGCCAAGATCCCGCCGGACAGGGGGGAAATGAAGCTTTCTTT; CDR3: CASSQDPAGQGGNEAFF
D: TRBD1; J: TRBJ1-5; length: 14; V: TRBV6-5; size: .; DNA: TGTGCCAGCAGGGGACAGGGGGCTACTCAGCCCCAGCATTTT; CDR3: CASRGQGATQPQHF
D: .; J: TRBJ1-5; length: 16; V: TRBV19; size: .; DNA: TGTGCCAGTAGTATAGCCGGGAGAGGGGGCAATCAGCCCCAGCATTTT; CDR3: CASSIAGRGGNQPQHF
D: TRBD1; J: TRBJ1-1; length: 18; V: TRBV30; size: .; DNA: TGTGCCTGGAGTGCGGGGTCCTTTAGACAGGGGGAGGACACTGAAGCTTTCTTT; CDR3: CAWSAGSFRQGEDTEAFF
D: .; J: TRBJ2-3; length: 13; V: TRBV6-1; size: .; DNA: TGTGCCAGCAGAGAAACAGGCACAGATACGCAGTATTTT; CDR3: CASRETGTDTQYF
D: .; J: TRBJ2-2; length: 13; V: TRBV10-2; size: .; DNA: TGCGCCAGCAGTGGACTATCCACCGGGGAGCTGTTTTTT; CDR3: CASSGLSTGELFF
D: .; J: TRBJ1-6; length: 12; V: TRBV18; size: .; DNA: TGTGCCAGCTCCGGCGGCGATTCACCCCTCCACTTT; CDR3: CASSGGDSPLHF
D: .; J: TRBJ2-2; length: 16; V: TRBV2; size: .; DNA: TGTGCCAGCAGCCCGAAGACAGGCGTCTACACCGGGGAGCTGTTTTTT; CDR3: CASSPKTGVYTGELFF
D: .; J: TRBJ2-3; length: 13; V: TRBV5-4; size: once; DNA: TGTGCCAGCAGCTTGGGCGGCACAGATACGCAGTATTTT; CDR3: CASSLGGTDTQYF
D: TRBD2; J: TRBJ2-1; length: 13; V: TRBV30; size: .; DNA: TGTGCCTGGGCTAGCGGTACTTACAATGAGCAGTTCTTC; CDR3: CAWASGTYNEQFF
D: .; J: TRBJ2-3; length: 13; V: TRBV2; size: .; DNA: TGTGCCAGCAGTGCCCAGGGCACAGATACGCAGTATTTT; CDR3: CASSAQGTDTQYF
D: .; J: TRBJ2-1; length: 14; V: TRBV10-3; size: .; DNA: TGTGCCATCGGCGGCGGGACAGCGTACAATGAGCAGTTCTTC; CDR3: CAIGGGTAYNEQFF
D: TRBD1; J: TRBJ1-2; length: 14; V: TRBV6-1; size: .; DNA: TGTGCCAGTTCAGGGGGTCCCCGAGGATATGGCTACACCTTC; CDR3: CASSGGPRGYGYTF
D: TRBD1; J: TRBJ1-1; length: 14; V: TRBV7-6; size: .; DNA: TGTGCCAGCAGCCCCACCGGACAGGGCCCCGAAGCTTTCTTT; CDR3: CASSPTGQGPEAFF
D: .; J: TRBJ1-5; length: 14; V: TRBV2; size: .; DNA: TGTGCCAGCAGCGGGGAGCCCAGCAATCAGCCCCAGCATTTT; CDR3: CASSGEPSNQPQHF
D: TRBD2; J: TRBJ2-1; length: 16; V: TRBV4-2; size: .; DNA: TGTGCCAGCAGCCAAGAAGGGGCGGGAGGATACAATGAGCAGTTCTTC; CDR3: CASSQEGAGGYNEQFF
D: TRBD1; J: TRBJ1-2; length: 13; V: TRBV29-1; size: .; DNA: TGCAGCTCGCAGACAGGGAACGGGTATGGCTACACCTTC; CDR3: CSSQTGNGYGYTF
D: TRBD1; J: TRBJ1-1; length: 14; V: TRBV7-2; size: .; DNA: TGTGCCAGCAGCTTGGGACAGCGAAACACTGAAGCTTTCTTT; CDR3: CASSLGQRNTEAFF
D: .; J: TRBJ2-1; length: 14; V: TRBV7-9; size: .; DNA: TGTGCCAGCAGCTTAGCCGGGACATACAATGAGCAGTTCTTC; CDR3: CASSLAGTYNEQFF
D: TRBD2; J: TRBJ2-3; length: 15; V: TRBV10-1; size: .; DNA: TGCGCCAGCAGTCAAATAGCGGGGGGGCCAGATACGCAGTATTTT; CDR3: CASSQIAGGPDTQYF
D: TRBD2; J: TRBJ2-5; length: 15; V: TRBV27; size: .; DNA: TGTGCCAGCAGTTTGTATCTAGCGGGGCAAGAGACCCAGTACTTC; CDR3: CASSLYLAGQETQYF